Below, 27 T cell receptor beta chains from the same sample are listed, as sequenced in a study of blood T cells in healthy people across ages. It was with a sample-barcoded 5' primer and a J-beta primer mix that a second PCR of roughly 7 to 11 cycles was run. TCRdb re-called the 5' RACE reads through MiXCR, storing one row per CDR3 protein. This repertoire shows around 780,000 distinct CDR3 sequences, roughly 56% found once; its top ten account for under 30%. What was sequenced was blood. These receptors were obtained from a man aged 35 to 55 in good health.

This clonotype was recorded at least ten times. The chain has TRBV7-8 and TRBJ1-1; TRBD1 matches at 7 bases. This CDR3 has 14 amino acids. Germline CDR1 reads SGHVS; CDR2 reads FQNEAQ. Unmatched junction bases numbered 8, after V lost 7 bases and J lost 3 bases. The CDR3 DNA reads TGTGCCAGCATGGTCAGGGGGTCGTACACTGAAGCTTTCTTT. Translated, it gives CASMVRGSYTEAFF. The full variable domain, with the rest looked up from reference TRBV7-8 and TRBJ1-1, is GAGVSQSPRYKVAKRGQDVALRCDPISGHVSLFWYQQALGQGPEFLTYFQNEAQLDKSGLPSDRFFAERPEGSVSTLKIQRTQQEDSAVYLCASMVRGSYTEAFFGQGTRLTVV.

The chain links TRBV7-2 to TRBJ2-7; D is perhaps TRBD1 (6 bases). V was cut by 5 bases and J by 0 bases, with 14 bases left in between. The CDR3 spans 15 residues. The germline CDR1 and CDR2 sequences are SGHTA and FQGNSA. Here the CDR3 DNA reads TGTGCCAGCAGCAACACAGGGATAAGCTCCTACGAGCAGTACTTC. It encodes CASSNTGISSYEQYF.

This chain joins TRBV11-3 and TRBJ2-7; tentatively, D is TRBD1 or TRBD2 (5 bases each). V lost 4 bases and J lost 1, with 14 bases in between. This CDR3 contains 15 residues. Germline loops: CDR1 SGHNT, CDR2 YENEEA. CDR3 protein: CASSSIGTSSYEQYF. The CDR3 nucleotides read TGTGCCAGCAGCTCGATCGGGACGTCGTCCTACGAGCAGTACTTC.

In its sample, this clonotype was seen a few times. This chain's CDR3 is CATEAANYNQPQHF. The CDR3, as DNA: TGTGCCACGGAGGCGGCCAATTACAATCAGCCCCAGCATTTT. The chain employs TRBV15 and TRBJ1-5; no firm D call. Trimming took 9 bases from V and 3 from J, leaving 15 bases between them. This CDR3 comprises 14 residues. Germline-derived CDR1 and CDR2 are LNHNV and YYDKDF (reference sequence).

The rearrangement uses TRBV5-5 and TRBJ2-7; D possibly corresponds to TRBD1 (6 bases). Germline CDR1 SGHKS, CDR2 YYEKEE (reference sequence). Between the trimmed V and J ends, which lost 7 bases and 2 bases, there was a span of 13 bases. CDR3 size: 13 residues. The CDR3 DNA reads TGTGCCAGCGGACGACAGGCAACCTACGAGCAGTACTTC. This codes for CASGRQATYEQYF.

In this sample, this clonotype turned up once. The rearrangement uses TRBV20-1 and TRBJ2-4; TRBD2 matches 8 bases. The J call could be wrong; TRBJ2-5 is a better fit for the DNA end. The germline V gene has CDR1 DFQATT and CDR2 SNEGSKA (reference sequence). This CDR3 has 13 residues. For the CDR3, the DNA is TGCAGTGCTAGCGGGAGGGCCGGGGAGACCCAGTACTTC. This encodes CSASGRAGETQYF.

The chain combines TRBV7-3 with TRBJ2-1, with 7 bases fitting TRBD1. The closer fit of TRBJ2-7 to the DNA end suggests the J call may be wrong. Germline loops: CDR1 SGHTA, CDR2 FQGTGA. This CDR3 comprises 14 residues. In DNA, the CDR3 is TGTGCCAGCAGCTTAGGGGGACAGTCCTACGAGCAGTACTTC. This encodes CASSLGGQSYEQYF.

This clonotype was picked up a small number of times. CDR3 in amino acids: CASSQDGSGSRTDTQYF. The CDR3 region has the DNA TGTGCCAGCAGCCAAGATGGATCGGGAAGTAGGACAGATACGCAGTATTTT. This rearrangement joins TRBV4-2 to TRBJ2-3, with D perhaps TRBD2 (5 bases). V gave up 0 bases and J gave up 3 bases, with 16 bases separating them. The CDR3 consists of 17 residues. Per the germline V gene, CDR1 is LGHNA and CDR2 is YNFKEQ.

The chain couples TRBV11-2 to TRBJ2-5; D uncertain. CDR1 is SGHAT, CDR2 FQNNGV, per germline. The CDR3 is made up of 12 amino acids. Between the trimmed V and J ends, which lost 7 bases and 9 bases, there was a span of 15 bases. CDR3 in amino acids: CASNPGARAQYF. DNA of the CDR3: TGTGCCAGCAATCCGGGCGCCCGGGCCCAGTACTTC.

This rearrangement joins TRBV4-3 to TRBJ2-3; 15 bases match TRBD2. This CDR3 has 19 amino acids. The V gene's germline CDR1 is LGHNA and CDR2 YSLEER. J gave up 0 bases and V 4 bases, and 8 bases lay outside the gene matches. The CDR3 DNA reads as TGCGCCAGCAGCCGAGGACTAGCGGGAGGGCCCTCTAGCACAGATACGCAGTATTTT. Its protein is CASSRGLAGGPSSTDTQYF.

The chain recombines TRBV6-2 or TRBV6-3 with TRBJ2-7; 7 bases are shared with TRBD2. Germline CDR1 and CDR2: MNHEY and SVGEGT. Unmatched junction bases numbered 13, after V lost 2 bases and J lost 3 bases. CDR3 size: 17 residues. CDR3 DNA sequence: TGTGCCAGCAGTTACCCCCTCGGTCTAGCGGAGTACTACGAGCAGTACTTC. Protein: CASSYPLGLAEYYEQYF.

This clonotype was counted a single time. CDR3 protein: CASSLGSRGAKNIQYF. In DNA form, the CDR3 reads TGTGCCAGCAGCTTAGGTAGCCGAGGGGCCAAAAACATTCAGTACTTC. This chain connects TRBV11-3 to TRBJ2-4, with a possible D match to TRBD2 (5 bases). This CDR3 contains 16 residues. V was trimmed by 1 base and J by 1 base, leaving 11 bases between them. The germline gives CDR1 SGHNT, CDR2 YENEEA.

This sequence joins TRBV20-1 and TRBJ2-3; 7 bases match TRBD1. CDR1 and CDR2 (germline): DFQATT, SNEGSKA (reference sequence). V lost 6 bases to trimming and J lost 2 bases; unmatched junction nucleotides: 2. The CDR3 consists of 12 residues. The CDR3: CSATGVTDTQYF. CDR3 DNA: TGCAGTGCCACAGGGGTCACAGATACGCAGTATTTT.

The rearrangement uses TRBV4-3 and TRBJ2-5; 13 bases are a match to TRBD2. The tail of the sequence fits TRBJ2-7 better, so the J call may be wrong. This CDR3 has 17 residues. Germline V lookup: CDR1 LGHNA, CDR2 YSLEER. CDR3 sequence (DNA): TGCGCCAGCAGCCAGGGACTAGCGGGAAGGCCGGGCTACGAGCAGTACTTC. It specifies CASSQGLAGRPGYEQYF.

The chain links TRBV29-1 to TRBJ1-2; the D gene is possibly TRBD1 (6 bases). Germline-derived CDR1 and CDR2 are SQVTM and ANQGSEA. The CDR3 totals 12 residues. V was pared by 5 bases and J by 5 bases, with 12 bases between. Here the CDR3 DNA reads TGCAGCGTTAGACAGGAGGGTTATGGCTACACCTTC. This encodes CSVRQEGYGYTF. Combining the CDR3 with reference TRBV29-1 and TRBJ1-2 gives the whole variable domain SAVISQKPSRDICQRGTSLTIQCQVDSQVTMMFWYRQQPGQSLTLIATANQGSEATYESGFVIDKFPISRPNLTFSTLTVSNMSPEDSSIYLCSVRQEGYGYTFGSGTRLTVV.

About this clonotype itself: This may come from a read error, since a much larger clone is one base off. The chain links TRBV29-1 to TRBJ2-1; 8 positions match TRBD1. The DNA end favors TRBJ2-7, so the J call may be wrong. The CDR3 loop spans 14 amino acids. The germline CDR1 and CDR2 sequences are SQVTM and ANQGSEA. In nucleotides, the CDR3 is TGCAGCGCCGGACAGGGAGTAGTCTACAATGAGCAGTACTTC. Translated, it gives CSAGQGVVYNEQYF.

The V call is TRBV6-1, the J call TRBJ2-5; possible D gene TRBD1, 6 bases. This CDR3 spans 14 amino acids. The V and J ends lost 4 bases and 3 bases respectively, with 12 bases between them. From germline, CDR1 is MNHNS and CDR2 SASEGT. In DNA, the CDR3 is TGTGCCAGCAGTGGACAGGTGACAAAAGAGACCCAGTACTTC. This encodes CASSGQVTKETQYF.

At least ten counts were recorded for this clonotype. CDR3 sequence (DNA): TGTGCCAGCTCGTCCCGTTACGAGCAGTACTTC. This codes for CASSSRYEQYF. This chain links TRBV12-3 or TRBV12-4 with TRBJ2-7; D is uncertain. The CDR3 runs to 11 residues. Trimming took 8 bases from V and 4 from J, leaving 9 bases between them.

Here the CDR3 DNA reads TGTGCCAGCAGTCCGCTGGCCCCAGCATACCAGCAGTTCTTC. Translation: CASSPLAPAYQQFF. The V gene is TRBV12-3 or TRBV12-4, the J gene TRBJ2-1; D remains unclear. The CDR3 is made up of 14 amino acids. Trimming took 5 bases from V and 11 from J, leaving 19 bases between them.

The chain uses TRBV7-9 and TRBJ1-1; 7 nucleotides match TRBD1. The J segment lost 4 bases and the V segment lost 5 bases, leaving 4 bases of the junction unmatched. This CDR3 is built from 13 residues. Germline V gives CDR1 SEHNR, CDR2 FQNEAQ (reference sequence). The CDR3, as DNA: TGTGCCAGCAGCCCTCAGGGGGTCACTGAAGCTTTCTTT. Translated: CASSPQGVTEAFF.

V usage is TRBV2 and J usage is TRBJ2-3; no clear D gene. The germline gives CDR1 SNHLY, CDR2 FYNNEI. The V end was cut by 4 bases, the J end by 2 bases, with 10 bases between. The CDR3 consists of 14 residues. In DNA form, the CDR3 reads TGTGCCAGCAGTGGAGGACGGTTCACAGATACGCAGTATTTT. The encoded protein is CASSGGRFTDTQYF.

V gene TRBV14 combines with J gene TRBJ2-1; TRBD2 matches at 11 bases. The CDR3 totals 17 residues. Per germline, CDR1 SGHDN and CDR2 FVKESK. V lost 3 bases, J lost 5 bases, and 9 bases stayed unmatched. The DNA for the CDR3 is TGTGCCAGCAGCCAGAGTACTAGCGGGAGATCCGACAATGAGCAGTTCTTC. Translating it yields CASSQSTSGRSDNEQFF.

CDR3 sequence reads: CASSQSTGGTYGYTF. CDR3 coding DNA: TGCGCCAGCAGCCAATCGACAGGGGGCACCTATGGCTACACCTTC. The chain is built from TRBV4-3 and TRBJ1-2; TRBD1 agrees at 10 bases. Per germline, CDR1 LGHNA and CDR2 YSLEER. Losses at the gene ends were 2 bases for V and 4 bases for J; bases not matched to a gene: 4. The CDR3 is 15 amino acids.

CDR3 bases: TGTGCCAGCAGCTCATTCGGGGACACTGACACAGATACGCAGTATTTT. Encoded protein: CASSSFGDTDTDTQYF. V and J are TRBV7-6 and TRBJ2-3; perhaps TRBD1 as D (6 bases). V was shortened by 4 bases and J by 2 bases, with 16 bases between the two germline ends. The germline gives CDR1 SGHVS, CDR2 FNYEAQ. CDR3 length: 16 residues.

The CDR3 DNA reads TGTGCCAGCAGTGGGGGCAGATCTAACTATGGCTACACCTTC. It is translated as CASSGGRSNYGYTF. This chain connects TRBV6-5 to TRBJ1-2, with a weak D call TRBD1 (6 bases). Germline V gene sequence: CDR1 MNHEY, CDR2 SVGAGI. The V end lost 5 bases, the J end lost 0 bases, and 10 bases lay between the germline ends. CDR3 length equals 14 residues.

Written as DNA, the CDR3 is TGCAGCGTTGCTTCGGGAGGCCAAGAGACCCAGTACTTC. This gives the protein CSVASGGQETQYF. This chain links TRBV29-1 with TRBJ2-5; TRBD2 agrees at 7 bases. Germline CDR1 SQVTM, CDR2 ANQGSEA. After removal of 4 bases from V and 1 base from J, the junction contained 3 bases not matched to a gene. This CDR3 has 13 amino acids.

This clonotype was seen only a few times. CDR3 in amino acids: CSARGSTERVGARETQYF. Here the CDR3 DNA reads TGCAGTGCTAGAGGGTCAACGGAACGGGTAGGGGCTCGGGAGACCCAGTACTTC. J is TRBJ2-5 and V is TRBV20-1; D is possibly TRBD1 (5 bases). Germline V gene sequence: CDR1 DFQATT, CDR2 SNEGSKA (reference sequence). Trimming took off 1 base at V and 5 bases at J, with 26 bases between the two ends. The CDR3 totals 18 residues.